This is a list of T cell receptor beta chains from one sample in a study of blood T cell repertoires in COVID-19. Profiled with immunoSEQ multiplex PCR; TCRdb holds only in-frame clones, not every one. The table records 350,000 to 450,000 clones, just over 90% of them present only once. The sample consisted of PBMCs or T cells enriched from blood (not recorded which). These receptors were collected from a woman in her thirties or forties who had been exposed to COVID-19. Both conserved end residues are part of each CDR3. Each record gives: clone size, V gene, J gene, D gene, CDR3 DNA, CDR3 protein. The D gene is left open where the match is weak. Size is stated for part of the rows, as once, few or many counts, or as a class when the clone is expanded.

>.|TRBV7-9|TRBJ1-3|TRBD1
TGTGCCAGCAGTCCCACGCGGGACAGGAGGGGGGTCTCTGGAAACACCATATATTTT
CASSPTRDRRGVSGNTIYF
>.|TRBV21-1|TRBJ1-5|.
TGTGCCAGCAGCAAGGCTGGGGCCGCTCAGCCCCAGCATTTT
CASSKAGAAQPQHF
>.|TRBV5-1|TRBJ1-2|.
TGCGCCAGCAGCGCGACAGCTAACTATGGCTACACCTTC
CASSATANYGYTF
>.|TRBV5-4|TRBJ1-2|TRBD1
TGTGCCAGCAGCCCCGACAGGGTTCGGGGCTATGGCTACACCTTC
CASSPDRVRGYGYTF
>.|TRBV5-5|TRBJ1-1|.
TGTGCCAGCAGCCCATTACAGGCTGTGAACACTGAAGCTTTCTTT
CASSPLQAVNTEAFF
>.|TRBV11-2|TRBJ2-7|.
TGTGCCAGCAGCTTAGTCGAAGGGGGGGCGAGCTACGAGCAGTACTTC
CASSLVEGGASYEQYF
>.|TRBV19|TRBJ2-2|.
TGTGCCAGTAGTATAGGGGCAGGGATGTACACCGGGGAGCTGTTTTTT
CASSIGAGMYTGELFF
>.|TRBV30|TRBJ2-5|.
TGTGCCTGGAGTGTAGGGGCGGCTCAAGAGACCCAGTACTTC
CAWSVGAAQETQYF
>.|TRBV30|TRBJ1-2|.
TGTGCCTGGAGTGTCCAGGGCTATGGCTACACCTTC
CAWSVQGYGYTF
>.|TRBV12-5|TRBJ2-1|TRBD2
TGTGCTAGTGGTTATGGGACTAGCGGCAACAATGAGCAGTTCTTC
CASGYGTSGNNEQFF
>few|TRBV10-1|TRBJ2-2|.
TGCGCCAGCAGATCAGGAAACCCCGGGGAGCTGTTTTTT
CASRSGNPGELFF
>.|TRBV19|TRBJ1-2|.
TGTGCCAGTAGTTGGGGGCAGGGTCGTGGCTACACCTTC
CASSWGQGRGYTF
>.|TRBV5-5|TRBJ1-6|TRBD1
TGTGCCAGCAGCTTGATTCAGGGGGCCAATTCACCCCTCCACTTT
CASSLIQGANSPLHF
>.|TRBV9|TRBJ2-7|TRBD2
TGTGCCAGCAGCGTAAGGTGGGAGGGCGGTCACGAGCAGTACTTC
CASSVRWEGGHEQYF
>.|TRBV19|TRBJ1-1|TRBD1
TGTGCCAGTAGTATTAAGGCAGGGGGTAAGCGGGTTGGAGCTTTCTTT
CASSIKAGGKRVGAFF
>few|TRBV3-1/TRBV3-2|TRBJ1-1|.
TGTGCCAGCAGCCAAGTCCCGGGCACTGAAGCTTTCTTT
CASSQVPGTEAFF
>.|TRBV5-1|TRBJ1-2|TRBD1
TGCGCCAGCAGCTTGGAGGCAGGGGGCTATGGCTACACCTTC
CASSLEAGGYGYTF
>.|TRBV7-9|TRBJ1-5|.
TGTGCCATCGGGCAGGGTGGTCAGCCCCAGCATTTT
CAIGQGGQPQHF
>.|TRBV7-8|TRBJ2-1|.
TGTGCCAGCAGCTTAGAAGAGACACACAATGAGCAGTTCTTC
CASSLEETHNEQFF
>once|TRBV6-4|TRBJ2-5|TRBD1
TGTGCCAGCAGTGCGGCAGGGGGCGAGACCCAGTACTTC
CASSAAGGETQYF
>.|TRBV2|TRBJ1-6|.
TGTGCCAGCAGTGAAGGACAGGCTAATTCACCCCTCCACTTT
CASSEGQANSPLHF
>.|TRBV14|TRBJ1-5|TRBD1
TGTGCCAGCAGCCAAGGGACAGGCGCTCATCAGCCCCAGCATTTT
CASSQGTGAHQPQHF
>.|TRBV23-1|TRBJ1-1|TRBD1
TGCGCCAGCAGCCGGAGCAGGGACAGAGGGCTAGCTTGGATGAACACTGAAGCTTTCTTT
CASSRSRDRGLAWMNTEAFF
>.|TRBV30|TRBJ1-1|.
TGTGCCTGGAGTCAACAGGGAAACACTGAAGCTTTCTTT
CAWSQQGNTEAFF
>few|TRBV25-1|TRBJ1-5|.
TGTGCCAGCAGTGACGGTTTCCAGCCCCAGCATTTT
CASSDGFQPQHF
>.|TRBV6-1|TRBJ2-5|TRBD2
TGTGCCAGCAGTGAGCCCGGGGGACTAGCGGGGACGGGCCAGTACTTC
CASSEPGGLAGTGQYF
>.|TRBV6-6|TRBJ2-3|TRBD1
TGTGCCAGCAGTTACTCTGGGACAGGGTACACAGATACGCAGTATTTT
CASSYSGTGYTDTQYF
>.|TRBV3-1/TRBV3-2|TRBJ1-2|TRBD1
TGTGCCAGCAGCCCTTGGGGACAGCGCCAAGAGGCCTTCTATGGCTACACCTTC
CASSPWGQRQEAFYGYTF
>.|TRBV6-6|TRBJ1-2|TRBD1
TGTGCCAGCAGTTACTTGGGACAGGGATACTATGGCTACACCTTC
CASSYLGQGYYGYTF
>.|TRBV12-3/TRBV12-4|TRBJ2-1|TRBD1
TGTGCCAGCAGTTTTACAGGGGGGAATGAGCAGTTCTTC
CASSFTGGNEQFF
>.|TRBV13|TRBJ1-3|TRBD1
TGTGCCAGCAGCTTAGGCCGGACAGGTGGGGGAAACACCATATATTTT
CASSLGRTGGGNTIYF
>.|TRBV5-8|TRBJ2-1|.
TGTGCCAGCAGCTTGGCCGGCAGGTATACGGGGGAGCAGTTCTTC
CASSLAGRYTGEQFF
>.|TRBV18|TRBJ2-3|TRBD1
TGTGCCAGCTCACCCGGGACAGGGGTTTCAGATACGCAGTATTTT
CASSPGTGVSDTQYF